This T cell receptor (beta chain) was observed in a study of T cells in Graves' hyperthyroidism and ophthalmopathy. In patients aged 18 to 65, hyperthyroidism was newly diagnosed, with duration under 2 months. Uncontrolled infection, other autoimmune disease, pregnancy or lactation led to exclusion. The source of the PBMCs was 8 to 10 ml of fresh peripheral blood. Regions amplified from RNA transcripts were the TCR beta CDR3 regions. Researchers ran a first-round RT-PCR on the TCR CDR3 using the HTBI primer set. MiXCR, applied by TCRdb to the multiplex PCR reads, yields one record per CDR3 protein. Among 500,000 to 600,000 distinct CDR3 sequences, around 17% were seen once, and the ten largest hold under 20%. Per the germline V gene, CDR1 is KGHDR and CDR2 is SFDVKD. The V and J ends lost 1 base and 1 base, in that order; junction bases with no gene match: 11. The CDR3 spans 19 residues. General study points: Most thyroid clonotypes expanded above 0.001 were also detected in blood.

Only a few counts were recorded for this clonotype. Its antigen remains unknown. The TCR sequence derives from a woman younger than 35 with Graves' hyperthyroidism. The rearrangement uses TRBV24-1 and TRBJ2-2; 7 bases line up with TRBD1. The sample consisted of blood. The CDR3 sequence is CATSDLGPLQGLNTGELFF. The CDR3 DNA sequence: TGTGCCACCAGTGATTTAGGCCCCCTACAGGGGTTGAACACCGGGGAGCTGTTTTTT.